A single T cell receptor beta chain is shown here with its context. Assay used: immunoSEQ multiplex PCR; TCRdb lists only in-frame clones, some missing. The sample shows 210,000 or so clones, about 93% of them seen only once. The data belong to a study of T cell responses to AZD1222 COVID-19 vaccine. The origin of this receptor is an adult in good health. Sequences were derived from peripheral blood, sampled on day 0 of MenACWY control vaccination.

In DNA, the CDR3 is TGTGCCAGCAGGACGGGGGGAACTAATGAAAAACTGTTTTTT. Encoded protein: CASRTGGTNEKLFF. The V and J genes are TRBV6-5 and TRBJ1-4, with D perhaps TRBD1 (5 bases). Between the trimmed V and J ends, which lost 6 bases and 1 base, there was a span of 9 bases. The CDR3 extends over 14 amino acids. CDR1 is MNHEY, CDR2 SVGAGI, per germline.